This T cell receptor beta chain was identified in a study of blood T cell repertoires in COVID-19. The wider study: There were acute and convalescent COVID-19 samples, and they came from the United States, Italy and Spain.

Authors' analysis steps: Estimation of nucleated cell counts was performed using reference gene primer amplification. Data came from immunoSEQ multiplex PCR; TCRdb stores just in-frame clones and leaves some out. The V and J calls and clone size come from that table; D and trimming were worked out from the DNA. The data hold around 130,000 clones, with roughly four fifths observed a single time. Participants' own reports of clinical history determined their cohort assignment. Recovered Cohort 3 donors showed two negative PCRs, clearance, or symptom resolution. The CDR3 runs 11 residues. V lost 5 bases and J lost 5, with 6 bases in between. Germline V CDR1 and CDR2: MNHEY, SVGAGI.

The chain joins TRBV6-5 to TRBJ1-1, with D unresolved. The sequence derives from a man aged 30-40 years who had recovered from COVID-19. The material sequenced was PBMCs or T cells enriched from blood (not recorded which). CDR3 DNA sequence: TGTGCCAGCAGTCGGTCGACTGAAGCTTTCTTT. This encodes CASSRSTEAFF.